A single sample is the source of the 7 T cell receptor beta chains below, sequenced in a study of CD8 T cells in ankylosing spondylitis. One entry per CDR3 protein results from TCRdb running MiXCR on the 5' RACE reads. The table has about 340,000 distinct CDR3 sequences, approximately 15% seen once; the top ten hold around 0.99%. Sequencing was performed on blood, either unsorted or a sorted T cell fraction (not recorded which). The receptors shown here come from a male donor with ankylosing spondylitis or in good health (not recorded which).

The chain uses TRBV7-9 and TRBJ2-3; D is possibly TRBD2 (5 bases). The CDR3 consists of 16 residues. V lost 3 bases and J 2 bases, leaving 15 bases between the germline ends. Germline CDR1 reads SEHNR; CDR2 reads FQNEAQ (reference sequence). CDR3 DNA sequence: TGTGCCAGCAGCTTTATCGACTACAAATACACAGATACGCAGTATTTT. Its protein product is CASSFIDYKYTDTQYF.

The rearrangement joins TRBV14 to TRBJ2-1; the match to TRBD2 covers 13 bases. The V and J ends lost 5 bases and 4 bases, in that order; junction bases with no gene match: 5. This CDR3 spans 16 amino acids. CDR1 is SGHDN, CDR2 FVKESK, per germline. CDR3 bases: TGTGCCAGCAGCTCACTAGCGGGGGGGATATACAATGAGCAGTTCTTC. It is translated as CASSSLAGGIYNEQFF.

This clonotype has a handful of counts. CDR3 protein: CASSLEGVDLGEQYF. The CDR3 DNA reads TGTGCCAGCAGTTTAGAGGGAGTGGACCTGGGCGAGCAGTACTTC. The chain carries TRBV12-3 or TRBV12-4 and TRBJ2-7; possibly TRBD2 for D (5 bases). This CDR3 has 15 amino acids. Trimming pared 1 base from V and 6 bases from J, leaving 16 bases between.

This chain joins TRBV5-1 and TRBJ2-2; 12 bases map to TRBD2. This CDR3 spans 19 amino acids. Germline CDR1 SGHRS, CDR2 YFSETQ. J was trimmed by 0 bases and V by 0 bases; bases with no gene match: 6. CDR3 region: CASSLAPSGRASNTGELFF. DNA for the CDR3: TGCGCCAGCAGCTTGGCGCCTAGCGGGAGGGCCTCGAACACCGGGGAGCTGTTTTTT.

The rearrangement links TRBV25-1 to TRBJ2-7; unclear D gene. This CDR3 contains 12 residues. Germline V gene sequence: CDR1 MGHDK, CDR2 SYGVNS. V was clipped by 5 bases and J by 3 bases, with 8 bases between them. The CDR3 loop is CASSMWDYEQYF. The CDR3 nucleotides read TGTGCCAGCAGTATGTGGGACTACGAGCAGTACTTC.

The rearrangement links TRBV19 to TRBJ2-7; D might be TRBD1 or TRBD2, each matching 5 bases. The CDR3 covers 15 residues. Per germline, CDR1 LNHDA and CDR2 SQIVND (reference sequence). V gave up 1 base and J gave up 0 bases, with 10 bases separating them. Here the CDR3 reads CASSIGGTPSYEQYF. DNA for the CDR3: TGTGCCAGTAGTATAGGAGGGACCCCCTCCTACGAGCAGTACTTC.

The chain has TRBV3-1 and TRBJ2-5; 11 nucleotides line up with TRBD2. CDR1 and CDR2 from the germline V gene are LGHDT and YNNKEL (reference sequence). Unmatched junction bases numbered 7, after V lost 0 bases and J lost 1 base. The CDR3 totals 18 residues. CDR3 residues: CASSQEVGLAASQETQYF. DNA of the CDR3: TGTGCCAGCAGCCAAGAAGTGGGACTAGCGGCCAGCCAAGAGACCCAGTACTTC.